The text below deals with one T cell receptor (beta chain). The assay was immunoSEQ multiplex PCR, and TCRdb's table has in-frame clones only and misses some. The data contain about 150,000 clones, just under 95% of them singletons. This CDR3 has 14 residues. The germline V gene encodes CDR1 SGHTA and CDR2 FQGTGA. Trimming cost V 4 bases and J 7 bases, with 16 bases left between them. This sample is drawn from a study of control samples from healthy donors and cancer patients. V and J are TRBV7-3 and TRBJ1-1; a possible D gene is TRBD1 (5 bases). The clonotype comes from a man in his forties or fifties in good health. The material sequenced was blood. The chain's CDR3 is CASSSSDTRYEAFF. The DNA for the CDR3 is TGTGCCAGCAGCTCTTCGGACACAAGATATGAAGCTTTCTTT.